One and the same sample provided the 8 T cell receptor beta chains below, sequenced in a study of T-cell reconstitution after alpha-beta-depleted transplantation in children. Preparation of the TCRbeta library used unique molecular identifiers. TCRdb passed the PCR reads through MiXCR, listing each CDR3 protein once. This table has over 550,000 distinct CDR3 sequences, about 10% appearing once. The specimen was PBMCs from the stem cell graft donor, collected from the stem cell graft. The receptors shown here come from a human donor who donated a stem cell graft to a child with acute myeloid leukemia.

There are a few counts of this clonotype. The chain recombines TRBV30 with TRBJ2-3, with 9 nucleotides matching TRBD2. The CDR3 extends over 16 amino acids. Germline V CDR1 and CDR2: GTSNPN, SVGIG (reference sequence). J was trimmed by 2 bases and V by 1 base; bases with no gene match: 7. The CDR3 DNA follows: TGTGCCTGGAGTGACGGGACTAGCTTATACACAGATACGCAGTATTTT. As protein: CAWSDGTSLYTDTQYF.

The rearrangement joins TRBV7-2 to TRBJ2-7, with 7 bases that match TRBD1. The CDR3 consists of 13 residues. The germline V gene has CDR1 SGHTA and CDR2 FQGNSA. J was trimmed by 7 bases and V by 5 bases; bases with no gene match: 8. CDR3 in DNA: TGTGCCAGCAGCGTAAGGACAGGTCGGGAGCAGTACTTC. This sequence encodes CASSVRTGREQYF.

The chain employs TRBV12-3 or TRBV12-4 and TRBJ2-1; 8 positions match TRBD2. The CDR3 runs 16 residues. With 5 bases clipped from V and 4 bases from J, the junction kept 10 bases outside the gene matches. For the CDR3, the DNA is TGTGCCAGCAGTGCGCCCGGGGGGGGTAATTACAATGAGCAGTTCTTC. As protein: CASSAPGGGNYNEQFF.

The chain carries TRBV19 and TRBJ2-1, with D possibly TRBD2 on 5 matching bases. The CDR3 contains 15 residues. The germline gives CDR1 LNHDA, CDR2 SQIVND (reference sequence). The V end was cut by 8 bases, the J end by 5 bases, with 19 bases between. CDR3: CASGDYTSPHNEQFF. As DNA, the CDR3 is TGTGCCAGTGGTGACTATACCTCTCCCCACAATGAGCAGTTCTTC.

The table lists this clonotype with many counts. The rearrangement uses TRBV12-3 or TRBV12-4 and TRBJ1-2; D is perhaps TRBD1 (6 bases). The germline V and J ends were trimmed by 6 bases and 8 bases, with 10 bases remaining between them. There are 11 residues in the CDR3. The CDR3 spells CASSQGRGYTF. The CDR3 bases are TGTGCCAGCAGCCAGGGGCGGGGCTACACCTTC.

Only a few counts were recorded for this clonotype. CDR3 sequence reads: CASSPLTGVSYEQYF. The CDR3 DNA follows: TGTGCCAGCAGCCCTCTTACGGGGGTGTCCTACGAGCAGTACTTC. V is TRBV13 and J is TRBJ2-7, with D possibly being TRBD2 (6 bases). Germline CDR1 is PRHDT and CDR2 is FYEKMQ (reference sequence). The CDR3 sequence is 15 residues long. V was clipped by 5 bases and J by 1 base, with 15 bases between them.

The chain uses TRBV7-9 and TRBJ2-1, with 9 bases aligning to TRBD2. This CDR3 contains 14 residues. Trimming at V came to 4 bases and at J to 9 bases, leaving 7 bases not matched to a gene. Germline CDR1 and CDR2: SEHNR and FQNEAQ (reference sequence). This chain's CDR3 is CASSSGLAVSEQFF. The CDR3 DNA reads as TGTGCCAGCAGCTCGGGACTAGCTGTGAGTGAGCAGTTCTTC.

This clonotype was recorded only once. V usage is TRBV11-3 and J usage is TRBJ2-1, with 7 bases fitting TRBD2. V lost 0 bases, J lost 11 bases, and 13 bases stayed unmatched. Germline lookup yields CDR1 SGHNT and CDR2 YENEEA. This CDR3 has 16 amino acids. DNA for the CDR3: TGTGCCAGCAGCTTAGATCTGAGTTCTAGCGGTCGGCAGCAGTTCTTC. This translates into CASSLDLSSSGRQQFF.